Following are 25 T cell receptor beta chains from one sample sequenced in a study of blood T cells in healthy people across ages (dated by TCRdb to about 2015). Libraries were built with 5' RACE. A second roughly 6 to 11 cycle PCR used a sample-barcoded 5' primer and a J-beta primer mix. In TCRdb, the public reads were trimmed at Q25 with fastp and aligned with MiXCR, with productive beta chains retained. For every CDR3 protein sequence, its rows merge into one entry that carries the most common genes and DNA. This sample comprises 1.5 million to 2 million distinct CDR3 sequences, more than 35% of them detected only once. The ten largest clones add up to 23% of the sample. Sequenced sample: blood. These receptors were collected from a human donor in good health.

The chain recombines TRBV27 with TRBJ2-3, with 9 bases lining up with TRBD2. Losses at the gene ends were 6 bases for V and 2 bases for J; bases not matched to a gene: 9. This CDR3 spans 16 amino acids. CDR1 and CDR2 from the germline V gene are MNHEY and SMNVEV (reference sequence). The CDR3 reads CASSPNVAGDTDTQYF. The CDR3 nucleotides are TGTGCCAGCAGCCCCAACGTAGCGGGGGACACAGATACGCAGTATTTT.

Comments on this clonotype: A single base separates this from a much larger clone, so it may be a read error. This sequence joins TRBV30 and TRBJ2-4; D call uncertain. Deletions cut 5 bases from V and 7 bases from J, with 18 bases between. CDR1 is GTSNPN, CDR2 SVGIG, per germline (reference sequence). There are 14 residues in the CDR3. CDR3 amino acids: CAWATSRQSNIQYF. For the CDR3, the DNA is TGTGCCTGGGCCACTTCTCGGCAGAGTAACATTCAGTACTTC.

This clonotype was seen only a few times. This chain joins TRBV28 and TRBJ2-3; TRBD2 aligns across 8 bases. Germline loops: CDR1 MDHEN, CDR2 SYDVKM. With V trimmed by 3 bases and J by 2 bases, 13 bases remained unmatched. The length of the CDR3 is 18 residues. CDR3 DNA: TGTGCCAGCAGTTTGGGTCGGGCGGGGGGCGCCTTCACAGATACGCAGTATTTT. Translation: CASSLGRAGGAFTDTQYF.

This chain links TRBV29-1 with TRBJ2-1, with 8 bases identical to TRBD2. Germline CDR1 is SQVTM and CDR2 is ANQGSEA. CDR3 length equals 13 residues. Trimming took 7 bases from V and 0 from J; bases not matched to a gene: 2. In DNA, the CDR3 is TGCAGCGCGGGGGGGGTCTCCTACAATGAGCAGTTCTTC. This codes for CSAGGVSYNEQFF.

In its sample, this clonotype was seen a few times. The gene calls are TRBV11-3 and TRBJ2-5; 9 nucleotides line up with TRBD2. The J segment lost 4 bases and the V segment lost 2 bases, leaving 8 bases of the junction unmatched. Germline CDR1 is SGHNT and CDR2 is YENEEA. This CDR3 is built from 16 residues. CDR3 loop: CASSLHFSGGLETQYF. The DNA for the CDR3 is TGTGCCAGCAGCTTACATTTTAGCGGGGGACTAGAGACCCAGTACTTC.

The sample holds a few counts of this clonotype. V gene TRBV2 combines with J gene TRBJ1-2; 8 bases line up with TRBD1. Germline V gives CDR1 SNHLY, CDR2 FYNNEI. Unmatched junction bases numbered 12, after V lost 6 bases and J lost 6 bases. This CDR3 is 15 amino acids long. CDR3 DNA sequence: TGTGCCAGCAGCAATGAGGCTGGGACAGGTGATGGCTACACCTTC. Translation gives CASSNEAGTGDGYTF.

A remark on this clonotype: One end of the junction is discordant with germline, which a read error may explain. J is TRBJ2-1 and V is TRBV29-1, with 9 nucleotides matching TRBD2. The germline gives CDR1 SQVTM, CDR2 ANQGSEA. This CDR3 has 15 residues. The CDR3 spells CSVAPSGATYNGQFF. The CDR3 DNA sequence: TGCAGCGTTGCCCCTAGCGGGGCTACCTACAATGGGCAGTTCTTC.

This clonotype has a handful of counts. This chain uses TRBV28 with TRBJ1-2; TRBD1 agrees at 8 bases. This CDR3 region has 15 residues. Trimming cost V 7 bases and J 3 bases; bases outside gene matches: 10. Germline CDR1 MDHEN, CDR2 SYDVKM. The CDR3 nucleotides are TGTGCCAGCACCCCGTTGGACAGGGAAGACTATGGCTACACCTTC. Amino acid sequence: CASTPLDREDYGYTF.

This rearrangement joins TRBV29-1 to TRBJ2-5; 9 bases are a match to TRBD1. The length of the CDR3 is 12 residues. The V segment lost 8 bases and the J segment 11 bases; nucleotides outside the gene matches: 12. Germline V gene lookup returns CDR1 SQVTM and CDR2 ANQGSEA. This chain's CDR3 is CSTGTGTGEQYF. CDR3 DNA: TGCAGCACCGGGACAGGGACGGGTGAGCAGTACTTC.

The chain is built from TRBV7-2 and TRBJ1-2, with TRBD1 matching over 7 bases. Germline V lookup: CDR1 SGHTA, CDR2 FQGNSA. The V gene end was trimmed by 2 bases and the J gene end by 7 bases; junction bases not matched to a gene: 4. This CDR3 has 13 residues. The DNA for the CDR3 is TGTGCCAGCAGCTTAAAGGGGGCGCGTGGCTACACCTTC. This codes for CASSLKGARGYTF.

With regard to this clonotype: A much bigger clone sits one base away, suggesting this may be a read error. J is TRBJ2-1 and V is TRBV12-3 or TRBV12-4; the D gene is possibly TRBD1 (5 bases). The length of the CDR3 is 14 residues. The V end lost 3 bases, the J end lost 10 bases, and 16 bases lay between the germline ends. CDR3: CASSFTGDYNEQFF. For the CDR3, the DNA is TGTGCCAGCAGTTTTACAGGAGATTATAACGAGCAGTTCTTC.

The chain employs TRBV7-3 and TRBJ2-5, with D possibly TRBD1 on 5 matching bases. This CDR3 comprises 13 residues. Germline V gene sequence: CDR1 SGHTA, CDR2 FQGTGA. Trimming left V 5 bases short and J 6 bases short, with 13 bases between. The CDR3 loop is CASSRQGDKTQYF. DNA of the CDR3: TGTGCCAGCAGCCGACAAGGGGATAAGACCCAGTACTTC.

This clonotype was counted many times. This chain connects TRBV29-1 to TRBJ1-1; D is undetermined. V was trimmed by 7 bases and J by 0 bases, leaving 3 bases between them. Germline V CDR1 and CDR2: SQVTM, ANQGSEA. This CDR3 is 10 amino acids long. In DNA, the CDR3 is TGCAGCGCGGTGAACACTGAAGCTTTCTTT. Encoded protein: CSAVNTEAFF.

The chain has TRBV5-1 and TRBJ2-5; D is uncertain. This CDR3 comprises 14 residues. Germline CDR1 is SGHRS and CDR2 is YFSETQ. Trimming pared 1 base from V and 0 bases from J, leaving 7 bases between. The CDR3: CASSLRYNQETQYF. For the CDR3, the DNA is TGCGCCAGCAGCTTGAGGTACAACCAAGAGACCCAGTACTTC.

V is TRBV11-3 and J is TRBJ1-1; D call uncertain. Trimming removed 1 base at V and 1 base at J, with 13 bases between. The CDR3 covers 16 residues. The germline V gene has CDR1 SGHNT and CDR2 YENEEA. Here the CDR3 reads CASSLGFRAGNTEAFF. DNA of the CDR3: TGTGCCAGCAGCTTAGGATTCCGGGCGGGGAACACTGAAGCTTTCTTT.

This sequence joins TRBV14 and TRBJ1-4; D remains ambiguous. V was trimmed by 3 bases and J by 7 bases, leaving 15 bases between them. The CDR3 sequence is 15 residues long. Per germline, CDR1 SGHDN and CDR2 FVKESK. CDR3 sequence (DNA): TGTGCCAGCAGCCATAAGATCGACAAACGTGAAAAACTGTTTTTT. It specifies CASSHKIDKREKLFF.

Regarding this clonotype: The junction departs from germline at one end; a sequencing error may be responsible. The V and J genes are TRBV20-1 and TRBJ2-3; D possibly corresponds to TRBD2 (5 bases). CDR3 length equals 12 residues. The germline V gene encodes CDR1 DFQATT and CDR2 SNEGSKA (reference sequence). CDR3 coding DNA: TGCAGTACTAGAGAGATTGGGGATACGCAGTATTTT. Its translation: CSTREIGDTQYF.

The CDR3 is CASSQDRPDRGFVYGYTF. DNA for the CDR3: TGCGCCAGCAGCCAAGATCGGCCGGACAGGGGGTTTGTGTATGGCTACACCTTC. The V and J genes are TRBV4-3 and TRBJ1-2, with 10 nucleotides matching TRBD1. The CDR3 spans 18 residues. In germline, CDR1 is LGHNA, CDR2 YSLEER. Germline trimming cut 0 bases from V and 5 bases from J; bases unmatched to any gene: 12.

This clonotype was seen many times. The CDR3 nucleotides are TGTGCCAGCAGTCTACAGGGTTGGGGACATGCGGGCAATGAGCAGTTCTTC. It yields the protein CASSLQGWGHAGNEQFF. The rearrangement joins TRBV12-3 or TRBV12-4 to TRBJ2-1; possibly TRBD1 for D (6 bases). The CDR3 sequence is 17 residues long. Trimming pared 5 bases from V and 6 bases from J, leaving 23 bases between.

V gene TRBV2 combines with J gene TRBJ2-7; D is ambiguous. The V gene's germline CDR1 is SNHLY and CDR2 FYNNEI. The V gene lost 6 bases and the J gene lost 3 bases, with 15 bases spanning the gap. The CDR3 is 14 amino acids. The CDR3 bases are TGTGCCAGCAGGAGGAGTATTCTCCGCTACGAGCAGTACTTC. Its translation is CASRRSILRYEQYF.

The CDR3 protein is CASSLAPGGVICGYTF. CDR3 in DNA: TGCGCCAGCAGCTTGGCCCCAGGGGGCGTAATCTGTGGCTACACCTTC. The chain joins TRBV5-1 to TRBJ1-2; 8 positions match TRBD1. This CDR3 has 16 residues. CDR1 is SGHRS, CDR2 YFSETQ, per germline. V lost 0 bases, J lost 7 bases, and 11 bases stayed unmatched.

The rearrangement joins TRBV12-3 or TRBV12-4 to TRBJ2-1; D gene ambiguous. The CDR3 spans 11 residues. V lost 4 bases, J lost 15 bases, and 13 bases lay in between. The CDR3 nucleotides are TGTGCCAGCAGTTCTGACTTGACTCCGTTCTTC. Protein sequence: CASSSDLTPFF.

This chain joins TRBV5-1 and TRBJ1-2, with TRBD1 matching 10 bases. CDR3 length: 16 residues. CDR1 is SGHRS and CDR2 is YFSETQ in the germline V gene. V shed 2 bases, J shed 0 bases, and the junction held 4 bases outside the gene matches. This CDR3 reads CASSFGTGETNYGYTF. DNA of the CDR3: TGCGCCAGCAGCTTCGGGACAGGGGAGACTAACTATGGCTACACCTTC.

On this clonotype: This sequence may be a read error, since a much larger clone differs from it by one base. The chain is built from TRBV5-1 and TRBJ2-7; D may be TRBD2 (6 bases). V lost 2 bases and J 7 bases, leaving 13 bases between the germline ends. CDR3 length equals 13 residues. Germline V lookup: CDR1 SGHRS, CDR2 YFSETQ. CDR3 nucleotide sequence: TGCGCCAGCAGCTTAATGGAGGGGAATGAGCAGTACTTC. It codes for CASSLMEGNEQYF.

This chain joins TRBV3-1 and TRBJ2-3; the D gene is possibly TRBD2 (6 bases). CDR3 length: 17 amino acids. Germline loops: CDR1 LGHDT, CDR2 YNNKEL (reference sequence). The V gene lost 0 bases and the J gene lost 2 bases, with 15 bases spanning the gap. The CDR3 DNA reads as TGTGCCAGCAGCCAAGATCTGGTTAGCGGTCTCACAGATACGCAGTATTTT. This gives the protein CASSQDLVSGLTDTQYF.